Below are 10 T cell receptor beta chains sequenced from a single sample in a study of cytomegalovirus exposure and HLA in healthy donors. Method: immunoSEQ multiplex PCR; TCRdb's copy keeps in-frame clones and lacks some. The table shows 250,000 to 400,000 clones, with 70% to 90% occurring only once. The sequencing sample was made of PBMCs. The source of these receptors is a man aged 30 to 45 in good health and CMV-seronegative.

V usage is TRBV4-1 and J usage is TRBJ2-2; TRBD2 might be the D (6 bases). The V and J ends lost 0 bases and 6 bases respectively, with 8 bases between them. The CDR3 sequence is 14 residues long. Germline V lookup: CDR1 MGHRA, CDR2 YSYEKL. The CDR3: CASSQDGRPGELFF. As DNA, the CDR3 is TGCGCCAGCAGCCAAGATGGGAGGCCCGGGGAGCTGTTTTTT.

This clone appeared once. The CDR3 nucleotides read TGTGCCAGCAGCAACAGGGGGCGGGTCTATGGCTACACCTTC. Its translation is CASSNRGRVYGYTF. The V and J genes are TRBV6-5 and TRBJ1-2, with TRBD1 matching 9 bases. Trimming at V came to 6 bases and at J to 4 bases, leaving 6 bases not matched to a gene. This CDR3 contains 14 residues. Per germline, CDR1 MNHEY and CDR2 SVGAGI.

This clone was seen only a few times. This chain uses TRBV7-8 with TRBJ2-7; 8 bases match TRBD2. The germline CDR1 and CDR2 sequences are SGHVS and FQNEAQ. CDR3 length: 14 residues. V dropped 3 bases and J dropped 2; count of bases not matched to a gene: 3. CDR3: CASSLRGATYEQYF. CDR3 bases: TGTGCCAGCAGCTTGCGGGGGGCGACCTACGAGCAGTACTTC.

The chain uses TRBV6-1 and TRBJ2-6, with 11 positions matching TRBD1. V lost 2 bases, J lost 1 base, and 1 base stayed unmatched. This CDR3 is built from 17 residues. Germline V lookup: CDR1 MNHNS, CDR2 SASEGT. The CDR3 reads CASSERDRGSGANVLTF. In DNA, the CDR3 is TGTGCCAGCAGTGAACGGGACAGGGGGTCTGGGGCCAACGTCCTGACTTTC.

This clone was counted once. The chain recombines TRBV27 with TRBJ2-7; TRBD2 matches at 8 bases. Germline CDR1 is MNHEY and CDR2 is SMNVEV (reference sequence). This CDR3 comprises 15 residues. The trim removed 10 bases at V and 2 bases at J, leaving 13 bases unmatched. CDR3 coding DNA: TGTGCCACCAAATATTTCGGGGGGGAACCCTACGAGCAGTACTTC. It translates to CATKYFGGEPYEQYF.

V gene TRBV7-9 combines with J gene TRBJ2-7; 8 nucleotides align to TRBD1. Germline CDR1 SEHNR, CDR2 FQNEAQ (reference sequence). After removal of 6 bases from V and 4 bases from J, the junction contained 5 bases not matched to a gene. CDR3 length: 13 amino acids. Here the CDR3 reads CASRSDRGYEQYF. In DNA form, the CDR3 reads TGTGCCAGCAGATCCGACAGGGGATACGAGCAGTACTTC.

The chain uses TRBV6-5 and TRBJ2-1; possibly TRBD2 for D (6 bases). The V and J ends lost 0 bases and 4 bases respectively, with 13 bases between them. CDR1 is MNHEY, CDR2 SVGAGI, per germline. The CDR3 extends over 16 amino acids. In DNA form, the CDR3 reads TGTGCCAGCAGTTACTCGATGCGGGGACCATACAATGAGCAGTTCTTC. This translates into CASSYSMRGPYNEQFF.

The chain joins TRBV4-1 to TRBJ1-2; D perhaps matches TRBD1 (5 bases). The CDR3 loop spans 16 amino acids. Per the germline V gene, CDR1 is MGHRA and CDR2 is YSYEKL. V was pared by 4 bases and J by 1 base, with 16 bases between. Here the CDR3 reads CASSPNQQGHNYGYTF. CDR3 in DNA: TGCGCCAGCAGCCCCAATCAGCAGGGCCATAACTATGGCTACACCTTC.

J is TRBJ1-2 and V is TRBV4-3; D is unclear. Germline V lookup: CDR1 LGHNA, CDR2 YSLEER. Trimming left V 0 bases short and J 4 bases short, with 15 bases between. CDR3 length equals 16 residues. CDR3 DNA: TGCGCCAGCAGCCAAGATATGGGCCGCGAACTCTATGGCTACACCTTC. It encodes CASSQDMGRELYGYTF.

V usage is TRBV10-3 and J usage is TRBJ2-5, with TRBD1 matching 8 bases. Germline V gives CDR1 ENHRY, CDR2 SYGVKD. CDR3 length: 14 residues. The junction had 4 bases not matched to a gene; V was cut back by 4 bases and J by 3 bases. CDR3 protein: CAISGDRGKETQYF. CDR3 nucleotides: TGTGCCATCAGTGGCGACAGGGGAAAAGAGACCCAGTACTTC.